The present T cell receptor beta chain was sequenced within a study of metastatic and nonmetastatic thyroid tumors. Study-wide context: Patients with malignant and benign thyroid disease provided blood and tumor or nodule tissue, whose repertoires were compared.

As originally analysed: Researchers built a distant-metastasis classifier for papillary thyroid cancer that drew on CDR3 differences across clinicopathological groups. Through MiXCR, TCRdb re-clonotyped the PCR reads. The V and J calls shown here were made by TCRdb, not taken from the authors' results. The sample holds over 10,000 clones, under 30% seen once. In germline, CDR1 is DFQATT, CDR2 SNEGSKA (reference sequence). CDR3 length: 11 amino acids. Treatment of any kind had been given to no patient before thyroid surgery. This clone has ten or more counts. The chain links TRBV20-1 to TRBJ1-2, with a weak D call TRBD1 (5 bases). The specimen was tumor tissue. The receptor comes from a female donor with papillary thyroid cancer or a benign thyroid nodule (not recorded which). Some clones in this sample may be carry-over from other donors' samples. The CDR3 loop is CTTDGGYGYTF. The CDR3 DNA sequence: TGCACCACGGACGGGGGATATGGCTACACCTTC.